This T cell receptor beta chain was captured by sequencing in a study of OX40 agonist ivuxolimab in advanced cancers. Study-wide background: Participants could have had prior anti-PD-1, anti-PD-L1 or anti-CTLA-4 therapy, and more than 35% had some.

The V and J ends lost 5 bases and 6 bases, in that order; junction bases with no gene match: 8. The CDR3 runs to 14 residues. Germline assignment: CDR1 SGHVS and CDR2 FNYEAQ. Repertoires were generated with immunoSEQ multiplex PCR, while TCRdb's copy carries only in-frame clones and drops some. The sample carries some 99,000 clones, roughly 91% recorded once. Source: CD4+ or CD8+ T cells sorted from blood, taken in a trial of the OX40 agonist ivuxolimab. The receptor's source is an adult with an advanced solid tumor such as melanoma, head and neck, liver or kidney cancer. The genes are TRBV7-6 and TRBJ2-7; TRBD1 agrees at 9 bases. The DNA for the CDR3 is TGTGCCAGCAGCCCGTGGGACAGGGCAGGCGAGCAGTACTTC. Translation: CASSPWDRAGEQYF.